This T cell receptor (beta chain) was recorded in a study of identical twins. TCRdb re-called the 5' RACE reads through MiXCR, storing one row per CDR3 protein. Of roughly 750,000 distinct CDR3 sequences listed, around 21% are singletons. Whole-study results and caveats: The study based its conclusions on cross-sectional statistical analysis and did not follow the same donors.

This CDR3 region has 12 residues. V was shortened by 6 bases and J by 9 bases, with 13 bases between the two germline ends. Concerning this clonotype: Its specificity is unknown.

This same sample was also part of a study on T cells expressing NK-cell markers. This second study notes: Sorted CD3+CD56-NKG2C+, CD3+CD56+NKG2C- and CD3+CD56+NKG2C+ T cells were the source of the TCR beta repertoires. With an anti-gamma-delta TCR antibody, sorting in several experiments was kept to alpha-beta TCR T cells. For about six donors, the dominant NKG2C+ clonotypes made up roughly 1.0-8% of their CD8+ T cells.

The TCR comes from a woman between 18 and 29 years old in good health. This sequence joins TRBV12-3 or TRBV12-4 and TRBJ2-3; D remains ambiguous. Sequencing was performed on PBMCs. This chain's CDR3 is CASSLSEWTQYF. CDR3 coding DNA: TGTGCCAGCAGCCTCAGCGAGTGGACGCAGTATTTT.